This T cell receptor (beta chain) was recorded in a study of blood T cell repertoires in COVID-19. The CDR3 consists of 15 residues. Germline values: CDR1 SGHDT, CDR2 YYEEEE. The V gene lost 1 base and the J gene lost 0 bases, with 8 bases spanning the gap. Original data processing: For nucleated cells, counts were estimated from reference gene primer amplification. TCRdb's copy holds only in-frame clones and misses some; the assay was immunoSEQ multiplex PCR. V and J calls and clone size are those listed in that table; D and trimming were worked out from the DNA. The sample has some 260,000 clones, about 87% seen once. While infection was still active, Seattle patients were enrolled and then followed longitudinally.

V usage is TRBV5-6 and J usage is TRBJ2-1, with D unclear. This clonotype was obtained from a woman between 65 and 79 years old with COVID-19, enrolled during active disease. Specimen: peripheral blood. In DNA form, the CDR3 reads TGTGCCAGCAGCTTGACTTACTACTCCTACAATGAGCAGTTCTTC. This gives the protein CASSLTYYSYNEQFF.